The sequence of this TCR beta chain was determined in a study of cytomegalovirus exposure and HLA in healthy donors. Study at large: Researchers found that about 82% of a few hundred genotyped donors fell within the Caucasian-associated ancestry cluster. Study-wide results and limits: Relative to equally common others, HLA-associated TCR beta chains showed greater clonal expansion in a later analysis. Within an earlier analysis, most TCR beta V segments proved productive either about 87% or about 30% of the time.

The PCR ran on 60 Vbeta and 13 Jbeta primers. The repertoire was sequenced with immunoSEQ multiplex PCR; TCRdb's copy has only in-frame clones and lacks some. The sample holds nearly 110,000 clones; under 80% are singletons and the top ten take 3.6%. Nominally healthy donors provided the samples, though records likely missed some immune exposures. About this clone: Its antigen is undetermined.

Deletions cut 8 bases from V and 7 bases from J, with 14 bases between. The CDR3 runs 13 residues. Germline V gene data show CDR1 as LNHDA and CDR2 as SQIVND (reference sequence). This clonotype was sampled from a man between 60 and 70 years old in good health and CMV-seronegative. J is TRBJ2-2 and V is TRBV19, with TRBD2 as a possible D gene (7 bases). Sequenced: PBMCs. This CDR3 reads CASLRGASGELFF. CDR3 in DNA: TGTGCCAGTCTTCGGGGGGCGAGCGGGGAGCTGTTTTTT.